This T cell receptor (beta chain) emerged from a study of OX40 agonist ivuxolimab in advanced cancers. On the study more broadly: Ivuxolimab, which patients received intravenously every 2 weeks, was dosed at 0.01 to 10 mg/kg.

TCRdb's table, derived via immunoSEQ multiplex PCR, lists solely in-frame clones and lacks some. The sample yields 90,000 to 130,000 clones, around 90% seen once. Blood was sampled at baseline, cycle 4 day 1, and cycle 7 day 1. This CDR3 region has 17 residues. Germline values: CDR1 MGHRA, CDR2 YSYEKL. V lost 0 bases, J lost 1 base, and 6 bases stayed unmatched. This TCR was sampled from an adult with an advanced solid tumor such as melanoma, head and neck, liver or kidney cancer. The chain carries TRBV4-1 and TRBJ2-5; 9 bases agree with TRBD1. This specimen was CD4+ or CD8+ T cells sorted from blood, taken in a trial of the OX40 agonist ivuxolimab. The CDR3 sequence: CASSQDRDRDFQETQYF. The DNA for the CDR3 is TGCGCCAGCAGCCAAGATCGGGACAGGGATTTCCAAGAGACCCAGTACTTC.